This T cell receptor beta chain comes out of a study of T-cell reconstitution after alpha-beta-depleted transplantation in children. Concerning this clonotype: Its specificity is unknown.

Preparing the TCRbeta library involved the use of unique molecular identifiers. TCRdb recomputed calls from the PCR reads with MiXCR, one row per CDR3 protein. Among roughly 490,000 distinct CDR3 sequences listed, approximately 10% were seen once. Germline V gene lookup returns CDR1 SEHNR and CDR2 FQNEAQ (reference sequence). There are 16 residues in the CDR3. The V end lost 5 bases, the J end lost 5 bases, and 19 bases lay between the germline ends. Study results and limitations: At around two months after transplant, the alpha-beta T cells were reportedly derived from several hundred expanded clones that came from non-depleted graft cells. Recipient T cells and thymic progenitors that survived were the source of the high TCRbeta diversity seen at day 60 in some patients. The authors attributed T-cell counts and diversity one year after transplant mostly to newly produced T cells.

The sequence derives from a female patient aged 2 to 10 who had a stem cell transplant for aplastic anemia, so the T cells may come from the graft donor. Sequences were derived from PBMCs, mostly from graft donor cells, sampled 180 days after TCRalphabeta/CD19-depleted stem cell transplant. The chain is built from TRBV7-9 and TRBJ2-1; a weak D match, TRBD2 (5 bases). The chain's CDR3 is CASSPVKAVLNNEQFF. The CDR3 DNA is TGTGCCAGCAGCCCCGTTAAAGCGGTATTAAACAATGAGCAGTTCTTC.